The rows below give T cell receptor beta chains drawn from one sample of a study of response to subunit inactivated influenza vaccine. TCRdb re-analysed the RT-PCR reads in MiXCR, keeping a single row per CDR3 protein. Altogether hundreds of thousands of distinct CDR3 sequences are present, roughly 13% being singletons, with the ten largest covering around 12%. The material was PBMCs from blood, obtained 35 to 45 days after vaccination. Every receptor here comes from a man aged 45 to 65 who received an inactivated influenza vaccine. CDR3s include the opening cysteine and the closing phenylalanine or tryptophan.

TRBV6-1,TRBJ2-5,CASSANYWAEQETQYF
TRBV24-1,TRBJ2-1,CATSDSQGQQSSYNEQFF
TRBV20-1,TRBJ1-2,CSAPPRVPNYGYTF
TRBV4-3,TRBJ1-2,CASSQEPGAGYGYTF
TRBV5-1,TRBJ2-3,CASSFQGYGTDTQYF
TRBV6-2/TRBV6-3,TRBJ2-1,CASSPTIGDYNEQFF
TRBV6-1,TRBJ2-3,CASSVWFVSGGDTDTQYF
TRBV9,TRBJ2-5,CASSVGPAGLQETQYF
TRBV15,TRBJ2-1,CATSSLGGSRQFF
TRBV4-3,TRBJ2-1,CASSQEGTTNDEQFF
TRBV20-1,TRBJ1-5,CSARDPTGSNQPQHF
TRBV15,TRBJ2-6,CATSSPGVLTF
TRBV10-3,TRBJ1-1,CAISVDRGNTEAFF
TRBV6-1,TRBJ1-6,CASSRRDSHSPLHF
TRBV7-8,TRBJ2-3,CASSLGWRGADTQYF
TRBV6-2/TRBV6-3,TRBJ2-7,CASSYGREANTYEQYF
TRBV5-1,TRBJ1-6,CASSSRTGNNSPLHF
TRBV7-8,TRBJ2-3,CASSLAVSPNTDTQYF
TRBV6-2/TRBV6-3,TRBJ2-7,CASSSPGQGAGEQYF
TRBV7-2,TRBJ2-4,CASAGLAKNIQYF
TRBV6-5,TRBJ1-5,CASSYFWDGNQPQHF
TRBV6-1,TRBJ2-1,CASSAGQGYEQFF
TRBV5-1,TRBJ1-1,CASSRDRVNSEAFF
TRBV29-1,TRBJ2-1,CSAEDNEQFF
TRBV20-1,TRBJ2-1,CSARKGGPTYEQFF
TRBV4-3,TRBJ1-2,CASSQDRAVNYGYTF
TRBV24-1,TRBJ2-1,CATSDFSLAGGFEQFF
TRBV6-1,TRBJ2-3,CASKDRTTDTQYF
TRBV4-3,TRBJ2-1,CASSQDWGQLYNEQFF
TRBV4-1,TRBJ2-2,CASSHPGLAGGLVELFF
TRBV7-2,TRBJ1-2,CASSLGATEPYGYTF
TRBV24-1,TRBJ2-3,CATSDLYGAIDTQYF
TRBV4-1,TRBJ1-4,CASSQGVDSRAEKLFF
TRBV7-9,TRBJ2-7,CASSSPSGRAIYEQYF
TRBV15,TRBJ1-1,CATSRDLRTGENTEAFF
TRBV10-3,TRBJ2-3,CAIKRSSGPSTDTQYF
TRBV28,TRBJ1-5,CASSTSRDRPNQPQHF
TRBV12-3/TRBV12-4,TRBJ2-7,CASSPGGTVNSYEQYF
TRBV25-1,TRBJ2-1,CASSELGTGGDRGSNEQFF
TRBV7-6,TRBJ2-1,CASSLDLFAGAPTDNNEQFF
TRBV9,TRBJ2-7,CASSNRDRSYEQYF
TRBV11-2,TRBJ2-7,CASSSPGNYYEQYF
TRBV6-5,TRBJ2-7,CASSYPPRKHSYEQYF
TRBV7-8,TRBJ2-5,CASSFSTRDMETQYF
TRBV5-1,TRBJ2-1,CASSFALAGASNEQFF
TRBV9,TRBJ2-2,CASSVQGDTTGELFF
TRBV6-1,TRBJ2-2,CASRSRTANTGELFF
TRBV6-5,TRBJ2-2,CASSYSYGTAISGELFF
TRBV4-1,TRBJ2-3,CASSQVFYTDTQYF
TRBV20-1,TRBJ1-2,CSAREFEGARGYGYTF